One TCR beta chain is described in this entry. The record originates from a study of cytomegalovirus exposure and HLA in healthy donors. Study-wide background: Ancestry clustering placed 81% of some 400 genotyped donors in the Caucasian-associated cluster.

Deletions cut 0 bases from V and 7 bases from J, with 10 bases between. The germline gives CDR1 SGHDT, CDR2 YYEEEE. The CDR3 covers 13 residues. Researchers ran the PCR with 60 Vbeta and 13 Jbeta primers. The table came from immunoSEQ multiplex PCR; TCRdb's copy has only in-frame clones and leaves some out. This sample carries 150,000 or so clones, about 80% of them seen once, and the ten largest clones take about 9.1%. The TCR originated in a man aged 18 to 30 in good health and CMV-seropositive. This chain links TRBV5-6 with TRBJ2-5; weak D call: TRBD2 (5 bases). The sample taken for sequencing was PBMCs. CDR3 amino acids: CASSLEGVGTQYF. The CDR3 DNA reads as TGTGCCAGCAGCTTGGAGGGAGTTGGGACCCAGTACTTC.